Each of the 3 T cell receptor beta chains below was sequenced from the same sample in a study of T cells in Graves' hyperthyroidism and ophthalmopathy. Amplified regions were TCR beta CDR3 sequences from RNA transcripts. HTBI primers were the set used in a first-round RT-PCR of the TCR CDR3. TCRdb called the multiplex PCR reads again in MiXCR, with one record for every CDR3 protein. The sample yields more than 450,000 distinct CDR3 sequences, about 20% seen once. Sequenced sample: blood. Source of these receptors: a man aged 40-49 years with Graves' ophthalmopathy.

The V call is TRBV7-9, the J call TRBJ2-3; D is perhaps TRBD2 (5 bases). Germline V gene sequence: CDR1 SEHNR, CDR2 FQNEAQ (reference sequence). CDR3 size: 18 residues. Trimming removed 3 bases at V and 6 bases at J, with 25 bases between. The CDR3 DNA is TGTGCCAGCAGCTTTTCGAGGAGGCGGGTACAGATACGGGATACGCAGTATTTT. This codes for CASSFSRRRVQIRDTQYF.

The J gene is TRBJ2-3, the V gene TRBV7-2, with D hard to call. Trimming took 2 bases from V and 2 from J, leaving 5 bases between them. Germline CDR1 reads SGHTA; CDR2 reads FQGNSA. The CDR3 is 13 residues long. The CDR3 region is CASSLYFTDTQYF. The CDR3 region has the DNA TGTGCCAGCAGCTTATATTTCACAGATACGCAGTATTTT.

The sample holds a few counts of this clonotype. The V call is TRBV2, the J call TRBJ2-5; unclear D gene. CDR3 length: 13 residues. Trimming took 4 bases from V and 7 from J, leaving 13 bases between them. Germline V gene data show CDR1 as SNHLY and CDR2 as FYNNEI. CDR3 amino acids: CASSGGQAGTQYF. The CDR3 DNA reads as TGTGCCAGCAGTGGAGGTCAGGCAGGGACCCAGTACTTC.